This section outlines one T cell receptor beta chain sequence together with its context. There is no known antigen for this receptor. One base away there is no much larger clone; base qualities are not given. TCRbeta CDR3 regions were amplified from genomic DNA by means of the immunoSEQ Assay, a bias-controlled multiplex PCR. The original methods were these. Within the assay, amplification of reference gene primers was used to estimate how many nucleated cells each sample contained. Sequence reads were collapsed and filtered to measure the absolute abundance of every unique TCRbeta CDR3 rearrangement. For each sample, productive Simpson clonality was calculated as the square root of Simpson's diversity index across productive rearrangements. TCRdb obtained this table from immuneACCESS and retained in-frame rearrangements with V and J assigned. These tables miss some clones; where compared with another copy, unresolved V genes account for less than half of the shortfall, and the remainder is unexplained. That table is the source of V, J and clone size, and D and trimming were worked out from the DNA. For this sample there are over 65,000 clones; 75% to 90% appear just once. Roughly 1.1% of the sample comes from the top ten.

Whole blood was collected in K2EDTA tubes by collaborating institutions according to the institutions' own protocols. Collaborator samples were shipped for TCRbeta analysis as frozen whole blood, isolated PBMCs, or DNA extracted from either sample type. The sample comes from a study of blood T cell repertoires in COVID-19 (TCRdb year 2020). Describing the broader study: Samples from collaborators originated in the United States, Italy and Spain and spanned both the acute and convalescent phases of COVID-19. The prospective study material was composed of cDNA or gDNA derived from T cells, B-cell-depleted T cells, or PBMCs. Subjects who had been exposed to COVID-19, were actively infected with it, or had recovered from it provided the deeply sampled blood TCRbeta repertoires that made up the dataset. The repertoires were released in a freely available public database meant as a resource for research on the immune response to SARS-CoV-2. The samples were drawn from two sources: the first 160 participants of the ongoing ImmuneRACE study, and 950 to 1,500 subjects contributed by 6 global collaborators. The sample metadata nearly always contained a de-identified subject ID, COVID-19 status, age in years and sex. Where HLA class I and class II types were available, the types were taken from metadata supplied by the sample provider, not from assay-based typing. Summary of the overall study and its limitations: Clinical and demographic metadata were provided uncurated, with the amount varying by source and participant.

Inclusive of the bounding cysteine and phenylalanine, the CDR3 is 16 residues long. Left in the record is the CDR3 DNA by itself, 48 bases read in frame from the first base. Relative to germline, V is missing 3 bases and J is missing 0 bases, with 2 bases of the junction outside any gene match. In the germline V gene, CDR1 corresponds to SGHRS and CDR2 to YFSETQ. The clonotype comes from a human donor in a cohort sampled during active COVID-19. Input material: peripheral blood. The sequence links TRBV5-1 to TRBJ2-2, with 10 central nucleotides matching TRBD2. The DNA is as follows: TGCGCCAGCAGCTCGGGGACTAGCGCGAACACCGGGGAGCTGTTTTTT. The encoded protein is CASSSGTSANTGELFF.